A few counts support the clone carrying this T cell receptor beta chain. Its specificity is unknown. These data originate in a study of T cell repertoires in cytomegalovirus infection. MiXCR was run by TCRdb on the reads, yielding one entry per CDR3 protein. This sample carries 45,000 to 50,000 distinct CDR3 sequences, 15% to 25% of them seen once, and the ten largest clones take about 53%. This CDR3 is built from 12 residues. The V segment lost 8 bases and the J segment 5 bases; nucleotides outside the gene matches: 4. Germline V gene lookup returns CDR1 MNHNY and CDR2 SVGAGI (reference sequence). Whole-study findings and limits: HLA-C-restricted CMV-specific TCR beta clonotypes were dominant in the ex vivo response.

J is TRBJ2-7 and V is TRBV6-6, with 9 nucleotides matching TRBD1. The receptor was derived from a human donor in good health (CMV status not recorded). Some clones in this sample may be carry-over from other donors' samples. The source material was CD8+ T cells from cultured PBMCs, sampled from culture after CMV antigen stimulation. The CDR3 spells CASEGQGNEQYF. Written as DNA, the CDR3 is TGTGCCAGCGAAGGACAGGGGAACGAGCAGTACTTC.